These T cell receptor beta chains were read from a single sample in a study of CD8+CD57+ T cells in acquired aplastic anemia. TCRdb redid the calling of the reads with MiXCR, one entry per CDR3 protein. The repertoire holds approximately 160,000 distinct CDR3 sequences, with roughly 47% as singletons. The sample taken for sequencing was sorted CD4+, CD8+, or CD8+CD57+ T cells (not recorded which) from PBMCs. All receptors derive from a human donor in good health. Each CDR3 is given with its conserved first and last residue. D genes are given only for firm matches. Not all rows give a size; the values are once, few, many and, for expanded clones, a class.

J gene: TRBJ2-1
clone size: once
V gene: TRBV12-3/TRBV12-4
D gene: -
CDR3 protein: CASRTYPGTAWANNEQFF
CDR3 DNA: TGTGCCAGCAGAACTTATCCCGGTACCGCCTGGGCCAACAATGAGCAGTTCTTC

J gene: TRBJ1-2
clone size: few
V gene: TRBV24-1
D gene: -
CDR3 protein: CATSGEGLYGYTF
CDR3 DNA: TGTGCCACCAGTGGGGAGGGCCTCTATGGCTACACCTTC

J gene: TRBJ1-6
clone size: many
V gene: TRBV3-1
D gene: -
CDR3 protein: CASSRDTGSYNSPLHF
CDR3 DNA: TGTGCCAGCAGCCGCGACACAGGCTCCTATAATTCACCCCTCCACTTT

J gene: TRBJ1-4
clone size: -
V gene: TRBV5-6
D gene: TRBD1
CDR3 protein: CASTEVRGTGDEKLFF
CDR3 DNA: TGTGCCAGCACCGAAGTTAGGGGGACAGGGGATGAAAAACTGTTTTTT

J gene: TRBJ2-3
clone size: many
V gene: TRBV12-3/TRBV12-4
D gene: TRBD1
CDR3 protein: CASSMDRAEDTQYF
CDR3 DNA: TGTGCCAGCAGCATGGACAGGGCTGAGGATACGCAGTATTTT

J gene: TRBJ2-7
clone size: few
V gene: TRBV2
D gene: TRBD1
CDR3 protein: CASSEPDRDSSYEQYF
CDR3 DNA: TGTGCCAGCAGTGAACCAGACCGGGACAGCTCCTACGAGCAGTACTTC

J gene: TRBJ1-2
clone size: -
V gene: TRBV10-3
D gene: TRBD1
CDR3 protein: CAISDFTGGYGYTF
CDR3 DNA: TGTGCCATCAGTGACTTCACAGGGGGCTATGGCTACACCTTC

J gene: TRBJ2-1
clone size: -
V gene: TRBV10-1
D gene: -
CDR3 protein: CASSLGEQFF
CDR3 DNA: TGCGCCAGCTCACTTGGTGAGCAGTTCTTC

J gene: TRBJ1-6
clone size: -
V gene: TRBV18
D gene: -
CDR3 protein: CASSPVGLDSYNSPLHF
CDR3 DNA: TGTGCCAGCTCACCGGTGGGATTGGACTCCTATAATTCACCCCTCCACTTT

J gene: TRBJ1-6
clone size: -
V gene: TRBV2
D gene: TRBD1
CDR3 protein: CASSGTGGDNSPLHF
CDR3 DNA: TGTGCCAGCAGCGGGACAGGGGGGGATAATTCACCCCTCCACTTT

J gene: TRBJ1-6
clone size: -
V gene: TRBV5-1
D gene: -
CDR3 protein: CASSFVGNSPLHF
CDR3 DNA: TGCGCCAGCAGCTTCGTGGGGAATTCACCCCTCCACTTT

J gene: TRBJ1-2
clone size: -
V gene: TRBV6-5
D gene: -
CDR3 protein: CASSYGGAANYGYTF
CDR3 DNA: TGTGCCAGCAGTTACGGGGGGGCCGCTAACTATGGCTACACCTTC

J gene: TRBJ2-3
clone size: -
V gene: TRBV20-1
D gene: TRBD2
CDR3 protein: CSAIASGDSTDTQYF
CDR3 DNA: TGCAGTGCTATTGCTAGCGGGGATAGCACAGATACGCAGTATTTT

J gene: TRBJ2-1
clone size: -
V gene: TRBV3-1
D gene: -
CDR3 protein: CASSQDERRIGANEQFF
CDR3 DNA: TGTGCCAGCAGCCAAGATGAGAGGAGAATCGGGGCCAATGAGCAGTTCTTC

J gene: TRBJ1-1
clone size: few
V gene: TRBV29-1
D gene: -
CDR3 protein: CSVGGRRSTEAFF
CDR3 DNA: TGCAGCGTTGGCGGGAGAAGGAGCACTGAAGCTTTCTTT

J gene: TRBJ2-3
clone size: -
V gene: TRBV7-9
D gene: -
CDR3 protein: CASSFADTQYF
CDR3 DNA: TGTGCCAGCAGCTTCGCAGATACGCAGTATTTT

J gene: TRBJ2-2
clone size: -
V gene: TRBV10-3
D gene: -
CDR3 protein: CAISESSVNTGELFF
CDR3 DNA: TGTGCCATCAGTGAGTCATCGGTGAACACCGGGGAGCTGTTTTTT

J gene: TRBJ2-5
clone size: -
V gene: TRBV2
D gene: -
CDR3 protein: CASSEARGWGETQYF
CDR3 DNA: TGTGCCAGCAGTGAAGCGCGAGGTTGGGGGGAGACCCAGTACTTC

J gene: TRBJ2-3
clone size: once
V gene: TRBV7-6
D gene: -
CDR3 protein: CASSFGSADTQYF
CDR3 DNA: TGTGCCAGCAGCTTCGGTAGTGCAGATACGCAGTATTTT

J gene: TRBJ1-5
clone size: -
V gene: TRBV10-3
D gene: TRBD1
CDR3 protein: CAIRDRINQPQHF
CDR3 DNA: TGTGCCATCAGGGACAGGATCAATCAGCCCCAGCATTTT

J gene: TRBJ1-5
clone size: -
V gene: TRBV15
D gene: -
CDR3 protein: CATSSRAGNQPQHF
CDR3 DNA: TGTGCCACCAGCAGCAGGGCCGGTAATCAGCCCCAGCATTTT

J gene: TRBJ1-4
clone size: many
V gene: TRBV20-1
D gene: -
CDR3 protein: CSAPGNTNEKLFF
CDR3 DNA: TGCAGTGCTCCAGGGAATACTAATGAAAAACTGTTTTTT

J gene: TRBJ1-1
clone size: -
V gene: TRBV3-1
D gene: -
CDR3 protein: CASTRPGSTEAFF
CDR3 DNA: TGTGCCAGCACCCGCCCGGGCAGCACTGAAGCTTTCTTT

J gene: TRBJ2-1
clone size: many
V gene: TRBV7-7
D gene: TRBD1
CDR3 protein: CASSTRQGAWNEQFF
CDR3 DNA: TGTGCCAGCAGCACCCGACAGGGGGCATGGAATGAGCAGTTCTTC

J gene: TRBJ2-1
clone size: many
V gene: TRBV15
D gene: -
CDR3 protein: CATSRGMTAYNEQFF
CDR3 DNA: TGTGCCACCAGCAGAGGGATGACGGCCTACAATGAGCAGTTCTTC

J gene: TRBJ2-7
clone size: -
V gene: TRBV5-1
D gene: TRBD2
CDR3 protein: CASSLAATSGRYEQYF
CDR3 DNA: TGCGCCAGCAGCTTGGCCGCGACTAGCGGGAGGTACGAGCAGTACTTC

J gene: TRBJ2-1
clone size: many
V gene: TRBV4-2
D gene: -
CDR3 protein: CASSQEAFESYNEQFF
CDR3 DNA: TGTGCCAGCAGCCAAGAGGCCTTCGAGTCCTACAATGAGCAGTTCTTC

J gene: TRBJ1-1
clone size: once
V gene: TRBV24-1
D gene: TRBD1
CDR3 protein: CATSGPGQGASTEAFF
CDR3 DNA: TGTGCCACCAGTGGTCCGGGACAGGGGGCATCTACTGAAGCTTTCTTT

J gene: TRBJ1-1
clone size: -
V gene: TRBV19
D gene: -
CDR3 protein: CASSRAGMNTEAFF
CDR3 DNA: TGTGCCAGTAGTAGGGCCGGGATGAACACTGAAGCTTTCTTT

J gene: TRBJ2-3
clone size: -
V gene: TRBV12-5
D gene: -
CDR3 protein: CASGLTDTQYF
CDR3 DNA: TGTGCTAGTGGACTCACAGATACGCAGTATTTT

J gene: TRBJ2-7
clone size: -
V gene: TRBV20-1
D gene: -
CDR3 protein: CSAPRGARAEQYF
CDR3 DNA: TGCAGTGCACCTCGTGGGGCGCGCGCTGAGCAGTACTTC

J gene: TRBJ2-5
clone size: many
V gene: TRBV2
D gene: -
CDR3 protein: CASSVEGMGMETQYF
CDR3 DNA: TGTGCCAGCAGTGTTGAAGGGATGGGAATGGAGACCCAGTACTTC

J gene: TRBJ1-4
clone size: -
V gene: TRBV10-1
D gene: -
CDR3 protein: CASSDGSTNEKLFF
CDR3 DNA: TGCGCCAGCAGTGACGGGTCAACTAATGAAAAACTGTTTTTT

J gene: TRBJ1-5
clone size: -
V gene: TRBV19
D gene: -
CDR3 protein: CASTPEGKVKPQHF
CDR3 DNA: TGTGCCAGTACCCCTGAGGGAAAAGTCAAGCCCCAGCATTTT

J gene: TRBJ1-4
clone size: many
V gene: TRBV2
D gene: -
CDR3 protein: CASSENEDHEKLFF
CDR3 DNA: TGTGCCAGCAGTGAGAACGAAGATCATGAAAAACTGTTTTTT

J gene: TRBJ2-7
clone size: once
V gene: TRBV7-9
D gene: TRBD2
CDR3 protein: CASSLGAGSSYEQYF
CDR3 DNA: TGTGCCAGCAGCTTAGGAGCGGGATCAAGCTACGAGCAGTACTTC

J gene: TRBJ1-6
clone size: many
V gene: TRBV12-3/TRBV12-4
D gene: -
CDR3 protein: CASSNRVSRNSPLHF
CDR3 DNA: TGTGCCAGCAGTAACAGGGTTTCTCGTAATTCACCCCTCCACTTT

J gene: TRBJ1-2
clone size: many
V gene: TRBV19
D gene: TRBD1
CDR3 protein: CASSISDRTNNYGYTF
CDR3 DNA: TGTGCCAGTAGTATATCGGACAGGACGAATAACTATGGCTACACCTTC

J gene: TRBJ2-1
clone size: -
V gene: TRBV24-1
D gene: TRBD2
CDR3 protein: CATGAAGGLGNEQFF
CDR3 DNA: TGTGCCACGGGCGCAGCGGGGGGTTTGGGCAATGAGCAGTTCTTC

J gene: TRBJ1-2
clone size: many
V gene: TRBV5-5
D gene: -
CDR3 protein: CASSFVQDNYGYTF
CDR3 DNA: TGTGCCAGCAGCTTCGTTCAGGATAACTATGGCTACACCTTC